The clone carrying this T cell receptor (beta chain) has just a few counts. The antigen remains unidentified. This entry is derived from a study of T-cell memory formation after mild COVID-19. TCRdb reprocessed the 5' RACE reads via MiXCR and lists one record per CDR3 protein. The data contain hundreds of thousands of distinct CDR3 sequences, approximately 15% of them singletons. The V gene lost 8 bases and the J gene lost 1 base, with 5 bases spanning the gap. Germline V lookup: CDR1 MDHEN, CDR2 SYDVKM. This CDR3 region has 11 residues. Regarding the study as a whole: In pre-infection memory, a portion of responding clones appeared, which suggested that cross-reactive memory joined. CD8+ contracting clones occupied EMRA, while CD4+ ones occupied mainly CM and EM. Clones contracting across day 15 to 85 had a balanced CD4/CD8 profile; later expanding clones leaned CD4+. The authors left the SARS-CoV-2 specificity of second-wave clones peaking on day 37 unconfirmed.

This clonotype was sampled from a man in his late teens or twenties who had mild COVID-19 (a few samples of this study predate the infection). Cell type and time point are not known. The chain links TRBV28 to TRBJ1-2; no firm D call. Input material: PBMCs or a T cell subset sorted from them (not recorded which). This chain's CDR3 is CASRVNYGYTF. The DNA for the CDR3 is TGTGCCAGCCGCGTTAACTATGGCTACACCTTC.